These 26 T cell receptor beta chains share one sample of origin, sequenced in a study of beta chain features in type 1 diabetes. Reverse transcription of all isolated RNA meant that expressed TCRB transcripts were sequenced. The table came from immunoSEQ multiplex PCR; TCRdb's copy has only in-frame clones and leaves some out. The table includes roughly 700,000 clones, about an eighth detected once. These receptors' antigens are unknown. Study observations and caveats: Shorter TCRB CDR3s, moderately but significantly so, marked every one of the four CD4+ subsets in Type 1 diabetes patients.

Sequences were obtained from naive CD4+ T cells from blood. Every receptor here comes from a young man with type 1 diabetes.

The chain uses TRBV25-1 and TRBJ1-4; the D gene is possibly TRBD1 (6 bases). The ends were cut back, 3 bases at V and 8 bases at J, with 16 bases in the middle. CDR3 length equals 15 residues. Germline loops: CDR1 MGHDK, CDR2 SYGVNS. The DNA of the CDR3 is TGTGCCAGCAGTGATTCACAGGGTCCTGGGGAAAAACTGTTTTTT. Its translation: CASSDSQGPGEKLFF.

The genes are TRBV15 and TRBJ2-3; D not resolved. This CDR3 region has 14 residues. CDR1 and CDR2 from the germline V gene are LNHNV and YYDKDF (reference sequence). Trimming shortened V by 8 bases and J by 2 bases, and 14 bases separated the two germline ends. In DNA, the CDR3 is TGTGCCACCCGCGCCCCAATCCCCACAGATACGCAGTATTTT. Translating it yields CATRAPIPTDTQYF.

This chain joins TRBV5-1 and TRBJ1-2, with 10 bases aligning to TRBD1. The germline CDR1 and CDR2 sequences are SGHRS and YFSETQ. Trimming cost V 0 bases and J 6 bases; bases outside gene matches: 2. This CDR3 has 14 amino acids. The CDR3 here is CASSLVDRGNGYTF. In DNA, the CDR3 is TGCGCCAGCAGCTTGGTGGACAGGGGGAATGGCTACACCTTC.

This clone was seen only a few times. The chain combines TRBV7-9 with TRBJ1-2; 8 bases fit TRBD1. This CDR3 spans 16 amino acids. Trimming at V came to 1 base and at J to 5 bases, leaving 9 bases not matched to a gene. Germline V gene sequence: CDR1 SEHNR, CDR2 FQNEAQ (reference sequence). CDR3 sequence (DNA): TGTGCCAGCAGCTTAGATTTAGAGTGGACAGGGTATGGCTACACCTTC. Protein product: CASSLDLEWTGYGYTF.

This rearrangement joins TRBV27 to TRBJ2-7; 11 bases match TRBD2. J lost 3 bases, V lost 5 bases, and 12 bases had no gene match. The CDR3 totals 17 residues. Germline lookup yields CDR1 MNHEY and CDR2 SMNVEV (reference sequence). CDR3 amino acids: CASSLKPGLADHYEQYF. The CDR3 nucleotides read TGTGCCAGCAGTCTCAAACCGGGACTAGCGGACCACTACGAGCAGTACTTC.

The CDR3 DNA is TGCAGCGTTGAGGTCGCCGGTTACCGGAACACTGAAGCTTTCTTT. Protein sequence: CSVEVAGYRNTEAFF. V usage is TRBV29-1 and J usage is TRBJ1-1, with unresolved D. Trimming removed 3 bases from V and 1 base from J, with 15 bases in between. Germline CDR1 is SQVTM and CDR2 is ANQGSEA. The CDR3 runs 15 residues. Filled out from reference TRBV29-1 and TRBJ1-1, the complete variable domain reads SAVISQKPSRDICQRGTSLTIQCQVDSQVTMMFWYRQQPGQSLTLIATANQGSEATYESGFVIDKFPISRPNLTFSTLTVSNMSPEDSSIYLCSVEVAGYRNTEAFFGQGTRLTVV.

The CDR3 here is CASDGWGVPYTF. CDR3 sequence (DNA): TGTGCCAGCGACGGGTGGGGCGTTCCTTACACCTTC. V and J are TRBV14 and TRBJ1-2; D might be TRBD1 (5 bases). This CDR3 comprises 12 residues. The V end lost 8 bases, the J end lost 11 bases, and 18 bases lay between the germline ends. Looked up from germline, CDR1 is SGHDN and CDR2 is FVKESK.

This chain uses TRBV2 with TRBJ1-1; TRBD1 might be the D (6 bases). Trimming removed 5 bases from V and 2 bases from J, with 15 bases in between. Germline values: CDR1 SNHLY, CDR2 FYNNEI. The CDR3 spans 15 residues. This CDR3 reads CASSPLEGVNTEAFF. The CDR3 region has the DNA TGTGCCAGCAGTCCGCTAGAGGGGGTTAACACTGAAGCTTTCTTT.

The V gene is TRBV28, the J gene TRBJ1-5; 10 bases are shared with TRBD1. Trimming cost V 3 bases and J 4 bases; bases outside gene matches: 6. The CDR3 totals 16 residues. CDR1 and CDR2 from the germline V gene are MDHEN and SYDVKM. The CDR3 loop reads CASSFPSGQGNQPQHF. The CDR3 region has the DNA TGTGCCAGCAGTTTCCCCTCGGGACAGGGGAATCAGCCCCAGCATTTT.

V gene TRBV28 combines with J gene TRBJ2-7; TRBD1 matches at 9 bases. J lost 12 bases, V lost 3 bases, and 6 bases had no gene match. Germline V CDR1 and CDR2: MDHEN, SYDVKM. This CDR3 has 12 residues. CDR3 amino acids: CASSFRQGGRYF. As DNA, the CDR3 is TGTGCCAGCAGTTTCCGACAGGGGGGCAGGTACTTC.

In regard to this clone: Other DNA sequences in this specimen translate into the identical CDR3. The chain recombines TRBV29-1 with TRBJ2-7; D is undetermined. The CDR3 contains 12 residues. Germline V gene lookup returns CDR1 SQVTM and CDR2 ANQGSEA. V lost 3 bases and J 0 bases, leaving 6 bases between the germline ends. In DNA form, the CDR3 reads TGCAGCGTTGAGGGTAGCTCCTACGAGCAGTACTTC. Translating it yields CSVEGSSYEQYF.

The chain carries TRBV15 and TRBJ2-3; D possibly matches TRBD1 or TRBD2 (6 bases each). V was cut by 2 bases and J by 2 bases, with 17 bases left in between. This CDR3 is 17 amino acids long. Per germline, CDR1 LNHNV and CDR2 YYDKDF (reference sequence). DNA of the CDR3: TGTGCCACCAGCAGAAGGATGCGGGACAAGGACACAGATACGCAGTATTTT. It yields the protein CATSRRMRDKDTDTQYF.

This clone has a handful of counts. The chain joins TRBV11-1 to TRBJ1-6, with D perhaps matching TRBD1 (5 bases). The CDR3 extends over 16 amino acids. V gave up 5 bases and J gave up 0 bases, with 11 bases separating them. Per the germline V gene, CDR1 is SGHAT and CDR2 is FQDESV (reference sequence). The CDR3 loop is CASSPQGDSYNSPLHF. In nucleotides, the CDR3 is TGTGCCAGCAGCCCTCAGGGTGACTCCTATAATTCACCCCTCCACTTT.

The rearrangement uses TRBV25-1 and TRBJ1-4; 7 positions match TRBD1. V was pared by 6 bases and J by 8 bases, with 21 bases of the junction left unmatched. Looked up from germline, CDR1 is MGHDK and CDR2 is SYGVNS. The CDR3 loop spans 18 amino acids. The CDR3 DNA is TGTGCCAGCAGCGGATTATCGACAGGGAACGAAGGGCGAGAAAAACTGTTTTTT. It yields the protein CASSGLSTGNEGREKLFF.

This clone was seen more than once but under ten times. This chain joins TRBV5-1 and TRBJ2-2; possibly TRBD2 for D (5 bases). Germline V gene sequence: CDR1 SGHRS, CDR2 YFSETQ. This CDR3 is 13 amino acids long. The V end was cut by 3 bases, the J end by 3 bases, with 6 bases between. CDR3 residues: CASSWGDTGELFF. The CDR3 bases are TGCGCCAGCAGCTGGGGAGACACCGGGGAGCTGTTTTTT.

Only a few counts were recorded for this clone. Its ends do not fully match the called genes, so a read error is possible. The CDR3 here is CASRDGPTGTHF. The CDR3 DNA follows: TGCGCCAGCAGGGACGGACCGACAGGGACGCACTTC. The chain has TRBV5-1 and TRBJ1-2; 7 positions match TRBD1. The CDR3 has 12 amino acids. The germline gives CDR1 SGHRS, CDR2 YFSETQ.

In this sample, this clone turned up a few times. This sequence joins TRBV7-6 and TRBJ2-3; tentative D call: TRBD2 (6 bases). The CDR3 runs 14 residues. Germline values: CDR1 SGHVS, CDR2 FNYEAQ. The ends were cut back, 5 bases at V and 0 bases at J, with 9 bases in the middle. The CDR3, as DNA: TGTGCCAGCAGCATAGGGACTAGCACAGATACGCAGTATTTT. It is translated as CASSIGTSTDTQYF.

This clone was seen a few times. The chain links TRBV7-2 to TRBJ2-4; 10 bases match TRBD1. The CDR3 sequence is 16 residues long. The germline CDR1 and CDR2 sequences are SGHTA and FQGNSA. V shed 6 bases, J shed 1 base, and the junction held 6 bases outside the gene matches. The CDR3 is CASSVTGGSAKNIQYF. In DNA form, the CDR3 reads TGTGCCAGCAGTGTGACAGGGGGCTCGGCCAAAAACATTCAGTACTTC.

This clone was detected only a few times. The V gene is TRBV7-9, the J gene TRBJ2-5; TRBD1 agrees at 8 bases. Germline V gene lookup returns CDR1 SEHNR and CDR2 FQNEAQ (reference sequence). The CDR3 is 14 amino acids. V shed 3 bases and J 2 bases; nucleotides not matched to a gene: 2. The CDR3 coding sequence is TGTGCCAGCAGCTTGGACAGGGAGCAAGAGACCCAGTACTTC. It is translated as CASSLDREQETQYF.

The table lists this clone with a few counts. J is TRBJ2-1 and V is TRBV6-6, with D possibly matching TRBD2 (6 bases). The ends were cut back, 7 bases at V and 1 base at J, with 11 bases in the middle. The germline V gene encodes CDR1 MNHNY and CDR2 SVGAGI (reference sequence). This CDR3 comprises 14 residues. The CDR3: CASTLSGSYNEQFF. The CDR3 DNA follows: TGTGCCAGCACCCTTAGCGGTTCCTACAATGAGCAGTTCTTC.

This clone has more than one count but fewer than ten. The CDR3 coding sequence is TGTGCCACCAGCAGAGGAGGAACCGGGACAGACTATGGCTACACCTTC. Residues: CATSRGGTGTDYGYTF. The chain employs TRBV15 and TRBJ1-2; 7 bases are shared with TRBD1. V trimming: 1 base; J trimming: 3 bases; junction bases outside the gene matches: 8. Germline values: CDR1 LNHNV, CDR2 YYDKDF (reference sequence). This CDR3 has 16 residues.

The chain is built from TRBV18 and TRBJ2-7; D might be TRBD1 (5 bases). V lost 5 bases to trimming and J lost 6 bases, with 8 bases between them. In germline, CDR1 is KGHSH, CDR2 LQKENI. The CDR3 totals 11 residues. CDR3 bases: TGTGCCAGCTCAACGACAGCCGAGCAGTACTTC. Protein: CASSTTAEQYF.

Remarks on this clone: The same CDR3 is also encoded by other DNA sequences in this sample. This chain joins TRBV29-1 and TRBJ1-2; 10 bases match TRBD1. The germline V gene has CDR1 SQVTM and CDR2 ANQGSEA. The V gene end was trimmed by 4 bases and the J gene end by 3 bases; junction bases not matched to a gene: 2. This CDR3 has 13 amino acids. The CDR3, as DNA: TGCAGCGTTGCGACAGGGGGCGACTATGGCTACACCTTC. Translation gives CSVATGGDYGYTF.

The chain has TRBV6-4 and TRBJ1-4; tentative D call: TRBD1 (5 bases). CDR1 is MRHNA, CDR2 SNTAGT, per germline. Trimming took off 2 bases at V and 12 bases at J, with 13 bases between the two ends. The CDR3 is 13 amino acids. The CDR3 is CASSDGTAWELFF. The CDR3 DNA is TGTGCCAGCAGTGACGGGACCGCTTGGGAACTGTTTTTT.

The rearrangement uses TRBV19 and TRBJ2-5; TRBD1 matches at 10 bases. The ends lost 1 base at V and 4 bases at J; junction bases unmatched: 12. Germline V gene sequence: CDR1 LNHDA, CDR2 SQIVND (reference sequence). The CDR3 has 18 residues. The CDR3 nucleotides are TGTGCCAGTAGTATAGCGGTTACCGGGACAGGGGAAAGAGAGACCCAGTACTTC. Translated: CASSIAVTGTGERETQYF. The whole variable domain, remainder taken from reference TRBV19 and TRBJ2-5, is DGGITQSPKYLFRKEGQNVTLSCEQNLNHDAMYWYRQDPGQGLRLIYYSQIVNDFQKGDIAEGYSVSREKKESFPLTVTSAQKNPTAFYLCASSIAVTGTGERETQYFGPGTRLLVL.

This clone has only a few counts. At one of its ends the junction is not consistent with the germline gene, which may arise from a read error. The chain carries TRBV4-2 and TRBJ2-3, with TRBD2 matching 8 bases. The CDR3 runs 15 residues. Germline V gene sequence: CDR1 LGHNA, CDR2 YNFKEQ. CDR3 bases: TGTGCCAGCAGACAAGCGGGGGCCGGCACAGATACGCAGTATTTT. This encodes CASRQAGAGTDTQYF.